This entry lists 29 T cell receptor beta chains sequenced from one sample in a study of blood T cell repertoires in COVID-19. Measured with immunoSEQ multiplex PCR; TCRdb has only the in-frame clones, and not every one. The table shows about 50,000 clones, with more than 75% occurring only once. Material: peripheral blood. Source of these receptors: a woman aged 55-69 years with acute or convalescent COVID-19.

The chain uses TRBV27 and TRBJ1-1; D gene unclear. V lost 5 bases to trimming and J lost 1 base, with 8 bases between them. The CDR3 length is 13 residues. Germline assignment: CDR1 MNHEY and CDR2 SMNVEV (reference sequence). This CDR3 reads CASSPFRNTEAFF. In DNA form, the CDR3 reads TGTGCCAGCAGTCCTTTTAGGAACACTGAAGCTTTCTTT.

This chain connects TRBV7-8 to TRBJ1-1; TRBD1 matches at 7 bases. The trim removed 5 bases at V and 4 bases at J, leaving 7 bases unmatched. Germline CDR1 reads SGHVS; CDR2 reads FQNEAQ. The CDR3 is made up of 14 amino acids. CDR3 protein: CASSGGTVSTEAFF. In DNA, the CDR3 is TGTGCCAGCAGCGGGGGGACAGTAAGCACTGAAGCTTTCTTT.

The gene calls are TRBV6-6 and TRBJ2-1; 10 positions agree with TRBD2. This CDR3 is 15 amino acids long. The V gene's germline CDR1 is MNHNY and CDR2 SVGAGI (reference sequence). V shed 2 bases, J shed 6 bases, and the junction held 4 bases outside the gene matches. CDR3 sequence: CASSYGRTSGNEQFF. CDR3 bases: TGTGCCAGCAGTTACGGAAGGACTAGCGGCAATGAGCAGTTCTTC.

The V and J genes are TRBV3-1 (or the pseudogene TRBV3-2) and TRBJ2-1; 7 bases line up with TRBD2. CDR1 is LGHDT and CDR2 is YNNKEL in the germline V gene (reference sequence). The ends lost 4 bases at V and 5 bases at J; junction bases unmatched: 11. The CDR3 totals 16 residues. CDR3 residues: CASSRPSTSSDNEQFF. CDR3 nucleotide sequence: TGTGCCAGCAGCCGACCTTCGACTAGCTCAGACAATGAGCAGTTCTTC.

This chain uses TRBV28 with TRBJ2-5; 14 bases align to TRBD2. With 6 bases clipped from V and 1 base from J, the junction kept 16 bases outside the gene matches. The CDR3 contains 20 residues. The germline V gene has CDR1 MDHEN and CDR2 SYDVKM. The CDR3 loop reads CASRPRGTSGRGWVQETQYF. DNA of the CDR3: TGTGCCAGCAGACCTCGCGGGACTAGCGGGAGAGGGTGGGTCCAAGAGACCCAGTACTTC. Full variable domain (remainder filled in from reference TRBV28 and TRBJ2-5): DVKVTQSSRYLVKRTGEKVFLECVQDMDHENMFWYRQDPGLGLRLIYFSYDVKMKEKGDIPEGYSVSREKKERFSLILESASTNQTSMYLCASRPRGTSGRGWVQETQYFGPGTRLLVL.

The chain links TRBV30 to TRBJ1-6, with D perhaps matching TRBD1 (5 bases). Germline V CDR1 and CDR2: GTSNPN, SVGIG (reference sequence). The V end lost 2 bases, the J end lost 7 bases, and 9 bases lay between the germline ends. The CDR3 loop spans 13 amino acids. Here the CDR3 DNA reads TGTGCCTGGAGTCAAGGGGCAAATTCACCCCTCCACTTT. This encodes CAWSQGANSPLHF.

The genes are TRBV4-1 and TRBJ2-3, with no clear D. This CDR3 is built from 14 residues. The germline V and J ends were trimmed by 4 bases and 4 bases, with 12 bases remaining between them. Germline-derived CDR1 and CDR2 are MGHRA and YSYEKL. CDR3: CASSPSLSADTQYF. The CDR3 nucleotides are TGCGCCAGCAGCCCCTCGTTAAGCGCAGATACGCAGTATTTT.

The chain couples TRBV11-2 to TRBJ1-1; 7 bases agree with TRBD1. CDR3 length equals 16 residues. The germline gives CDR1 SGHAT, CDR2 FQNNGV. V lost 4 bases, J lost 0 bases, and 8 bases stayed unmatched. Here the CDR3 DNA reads TGTGCCAGCAGCTCGGGGCGGGACAGACTGAACACTGAAGCTTTCTTT. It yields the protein CASSSGRDRLNTEAFF.

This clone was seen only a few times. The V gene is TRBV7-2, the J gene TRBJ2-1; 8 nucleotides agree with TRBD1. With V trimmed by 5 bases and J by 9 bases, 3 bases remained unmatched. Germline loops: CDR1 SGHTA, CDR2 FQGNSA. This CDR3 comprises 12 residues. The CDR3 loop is CASSQTGGEQFF. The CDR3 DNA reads TGTGCCAGCAGCCAAACAGGGGGTGAGCAGTTCTTC. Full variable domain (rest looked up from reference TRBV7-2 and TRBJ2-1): GAGVSQSPSNKVTEKGKDVELRCDPISGHTALYWYRQSLGQGLEFLIYFQGNSAPDKSGLPSDRFSAERTGGSVSTLTIQRTQQEDSAVYLCASSQTGGEQFFGPGTRLTVL.

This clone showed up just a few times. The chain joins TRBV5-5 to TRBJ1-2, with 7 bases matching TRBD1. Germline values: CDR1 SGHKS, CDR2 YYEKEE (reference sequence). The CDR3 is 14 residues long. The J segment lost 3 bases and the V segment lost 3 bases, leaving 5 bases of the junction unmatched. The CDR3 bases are TGTGCCAGCAGCTCCAGGGGGACAGACTATGGCTACACCTTC. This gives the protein CASSSRGTDYGYTF.

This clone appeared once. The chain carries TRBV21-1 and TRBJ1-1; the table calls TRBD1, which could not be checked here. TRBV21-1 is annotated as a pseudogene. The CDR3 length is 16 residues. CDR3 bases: TGTGCCAGCAGCAAAGATCTCCGGGACAAAGGCACTGAAGCTTTCTTT. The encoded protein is CASSKDLRDKGTEAFF.

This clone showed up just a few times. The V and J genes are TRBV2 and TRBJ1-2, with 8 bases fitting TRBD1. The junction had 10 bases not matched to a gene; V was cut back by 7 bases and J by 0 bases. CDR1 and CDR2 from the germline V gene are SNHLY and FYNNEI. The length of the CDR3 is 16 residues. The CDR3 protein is CASNPGQGVPNYGYTF. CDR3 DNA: TGTGCCAGCAACCCAGGACAGGGTGTCCCTAACTATGGCTACACCTTC.

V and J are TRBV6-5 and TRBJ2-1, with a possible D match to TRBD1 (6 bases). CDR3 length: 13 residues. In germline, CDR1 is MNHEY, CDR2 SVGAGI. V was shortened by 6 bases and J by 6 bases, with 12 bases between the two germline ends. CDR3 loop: CASSPDRSNEQFF. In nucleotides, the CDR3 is TGTGCCAGCAGCCCCGACAGGTCCAATGAGCAGTTCTTC.

CDR3 in DNA: TGTGCCAGCACCGGGACAGTGGCCGAGCAGTACTTC. Translated, it gives CASTGTVAEQYF. This rearrangement joins TRBV5-5 to TRBJ2-7, with 7 bases matching TRBD1. The CDR3 has 12 amino acids. The germline V gene has CDR1 SGHKS and CDR2 YYEKEE (reference sequence). V lost 6 bases and J lost 6; bases outside the gene matches: 6.

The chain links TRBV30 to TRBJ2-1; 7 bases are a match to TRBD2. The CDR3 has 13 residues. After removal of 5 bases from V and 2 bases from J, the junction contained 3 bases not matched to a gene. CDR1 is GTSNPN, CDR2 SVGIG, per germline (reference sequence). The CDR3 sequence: CAWAGGTYNEQFF. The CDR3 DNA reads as TGTGCCTGGGCCGGGGGGACCTACAATGAGCAGTTCTTC. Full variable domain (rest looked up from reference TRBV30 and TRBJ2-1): SQTIHQWPATLVQPVGSPLSLECTVEGTSNPNLYWYRQAAGRGLQLLFYSVGIGQISSEVPQNLSASRPQDRQFILSSKKLLLSDSGFYLCAWAGGTYNEQFFGPGTRLTVL.

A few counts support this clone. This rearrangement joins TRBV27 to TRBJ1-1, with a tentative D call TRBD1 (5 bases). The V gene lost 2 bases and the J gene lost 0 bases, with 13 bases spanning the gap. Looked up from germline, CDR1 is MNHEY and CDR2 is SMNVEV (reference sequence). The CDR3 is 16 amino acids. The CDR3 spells CASSLDAGRMNTEAFF. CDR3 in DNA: TGTGCCAGCAGTTTAGACGCGGGACGAATGAACACTGAAGCTTTCTTT.

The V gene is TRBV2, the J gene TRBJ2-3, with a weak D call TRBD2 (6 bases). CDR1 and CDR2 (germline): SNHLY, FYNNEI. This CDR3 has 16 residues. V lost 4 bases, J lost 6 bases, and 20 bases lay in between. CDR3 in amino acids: CASSAGGAGARDTQYF. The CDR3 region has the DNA TGTGCCAGCAGTGCAGGAGGGGCAGGCGCTCGGGATACGCAGTATTTT.

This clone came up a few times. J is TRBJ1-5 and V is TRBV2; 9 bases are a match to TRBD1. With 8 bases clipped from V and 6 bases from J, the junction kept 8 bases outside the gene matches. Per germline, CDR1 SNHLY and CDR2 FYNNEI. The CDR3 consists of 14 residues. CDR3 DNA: TGTGCCAGCCACTTACAGGGGGCGAGTCAGCCCCAGCATTTT. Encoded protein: CASHLQGASQPQHF.

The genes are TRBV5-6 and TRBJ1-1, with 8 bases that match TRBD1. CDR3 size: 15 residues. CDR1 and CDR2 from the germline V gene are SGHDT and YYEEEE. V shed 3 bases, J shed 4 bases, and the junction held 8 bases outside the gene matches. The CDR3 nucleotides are TGTGCCAGCAGCTCTGACAGGGGATGGGGCACTGAAGCTTTCTTT. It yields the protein CASSSDRGWGTEAFF. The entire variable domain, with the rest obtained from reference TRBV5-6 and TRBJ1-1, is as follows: DAGVTQSPTHLIKTRGQQVTLRCSPKSGHDTVSWYQQALGQGPQFIFQYYEEEERQRGNFPDRFSGHQFPNYSSELNVNALLLGDSALYLCASSSDRGWGTEAFFGQGTRLTVV.

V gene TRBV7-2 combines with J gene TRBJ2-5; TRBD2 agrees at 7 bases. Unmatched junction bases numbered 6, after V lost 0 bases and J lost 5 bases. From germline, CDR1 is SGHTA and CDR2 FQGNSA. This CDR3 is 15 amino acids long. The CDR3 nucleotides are TGTGCCAGCAGCTTAGCGGGAGGGCGTATGGAGACCCAGTACTTC. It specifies CASSLAGGRMETQYF.

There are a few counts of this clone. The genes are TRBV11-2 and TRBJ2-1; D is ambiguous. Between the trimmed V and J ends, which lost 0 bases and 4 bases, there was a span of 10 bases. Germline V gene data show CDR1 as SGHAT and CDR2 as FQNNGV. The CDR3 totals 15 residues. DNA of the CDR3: TGTGCCAGCAGCTTAGATCGTCCCGGTTACAATGAGCAGTTCTTC. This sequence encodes CASSLDRPGYNEQFF.

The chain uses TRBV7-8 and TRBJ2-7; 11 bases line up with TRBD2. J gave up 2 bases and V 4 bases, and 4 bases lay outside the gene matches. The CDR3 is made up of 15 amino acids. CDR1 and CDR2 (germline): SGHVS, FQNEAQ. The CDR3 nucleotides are TGTGCCAGCAGCTCGACTAGCGGGGTACCCTACGAGCAGTACTTC. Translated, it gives CASSSTSGVPYEQYF. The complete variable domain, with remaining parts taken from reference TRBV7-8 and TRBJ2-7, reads GAGVSQSPRYKVAKRGQDVALRCDPISGHVSLFWYQQALGQGPEFLTYFQNEAQLDKSGLPSDRFFAERPEGSVSTLKIQRTQQEDSAVYLCASSSTSGVPYEQYFGPGTRLTVT.

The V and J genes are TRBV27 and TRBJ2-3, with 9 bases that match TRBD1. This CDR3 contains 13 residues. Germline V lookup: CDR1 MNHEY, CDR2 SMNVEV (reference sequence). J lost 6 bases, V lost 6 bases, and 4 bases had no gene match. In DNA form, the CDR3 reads TGTGCCAGCAGCGACAGGGGGGGGGATACGCAGTATTTT. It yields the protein CASSDRGGDTQYF.

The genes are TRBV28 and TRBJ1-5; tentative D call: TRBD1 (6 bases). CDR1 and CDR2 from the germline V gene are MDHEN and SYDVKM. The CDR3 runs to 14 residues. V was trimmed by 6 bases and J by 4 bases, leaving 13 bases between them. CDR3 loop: CASSQMRGNQPQHF. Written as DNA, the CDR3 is TGTGCCAGCAGCCAAATGAGGGGGAATCAGCCCCAGCATTTT.

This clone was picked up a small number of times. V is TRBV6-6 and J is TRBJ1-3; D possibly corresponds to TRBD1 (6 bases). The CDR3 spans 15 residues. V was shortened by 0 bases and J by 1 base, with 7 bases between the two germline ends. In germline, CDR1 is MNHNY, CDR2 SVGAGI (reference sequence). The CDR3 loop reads CASSYSDRSGNTIYF. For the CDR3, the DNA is TGTGCCAGCAGTTACTCGGACAGATCTGGAAACACCATATATTTT.

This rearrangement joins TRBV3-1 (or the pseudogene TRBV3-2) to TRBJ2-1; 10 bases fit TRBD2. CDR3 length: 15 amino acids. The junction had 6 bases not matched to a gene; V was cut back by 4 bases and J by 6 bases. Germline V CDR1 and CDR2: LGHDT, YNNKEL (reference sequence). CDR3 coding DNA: TGTGCCAGCAGCCGGGGACTAGCGCCCTCCAATGAGCAGTTCTTC. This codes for CASSRGLAPSNEQFF.

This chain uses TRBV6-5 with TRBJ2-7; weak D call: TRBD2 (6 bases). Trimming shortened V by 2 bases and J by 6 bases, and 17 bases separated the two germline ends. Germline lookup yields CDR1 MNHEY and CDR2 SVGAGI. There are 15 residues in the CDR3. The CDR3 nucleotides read TGTGCCAGCAGTTACACCCGGGACTTTCTAGGCGAGCAGTACTTC. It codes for CASSYTRDFLGEQYF.

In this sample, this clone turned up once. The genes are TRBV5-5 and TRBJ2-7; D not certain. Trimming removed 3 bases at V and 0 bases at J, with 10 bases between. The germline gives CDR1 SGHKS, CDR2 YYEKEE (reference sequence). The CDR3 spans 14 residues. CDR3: CASSYNRVSYEQYF. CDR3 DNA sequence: TGTGCCAGCAGCTACAACAGAGTCTCCTACGAGCAGTACTTC. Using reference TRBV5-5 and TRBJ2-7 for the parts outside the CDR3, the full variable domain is DAGVTQSPTHLIKTRGQQVTLRCSPISGHKSVSWYQQVLGQGPQFIFQYYEKEERGRGNFPDRFSARQFPNYSSELNVNALLLGDSALYLCASSYNRVSYEQYFGPGTRLTVT.

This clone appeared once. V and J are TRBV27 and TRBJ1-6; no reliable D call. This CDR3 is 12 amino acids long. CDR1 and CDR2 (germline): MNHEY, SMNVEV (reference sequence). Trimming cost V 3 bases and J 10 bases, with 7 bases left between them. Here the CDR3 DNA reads TGTGCCAGCAGTTTCCTCGAGTCACCCCTCCACTTT. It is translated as CASSFLESPLHF.